This TCR beta chain was sequenced in a study of T cell changes during pregnancy in multiple sclerosis. TCRdb's table, derived via immunoSEQ multiplex PCR, lists solely in-frame clones and lacks some. The data contain about 84,000 clones, approximately 94% of them singletons. The CDR3 length is 20 residues. V was clipped by 2 bases and J by 2 bases; unmatched bases: 17. Germline V CDR1 and CDR2: SGHRS, YFSETQ. The chain couples TRBV5-1 to TRBJ2-3; the match to TRBD2 covers 10 bases. This clonotype was sampled from a female donor with multiple sclerosis, enrolled in a pregnancy study. The sequencing here drew on peripheral blood, taken in the third trimester of pregnancy. CDR3 sequence (DNA): TGCGCCAGCAGCTTACTACTTTTGGGGGGAGCGGGGGGGTTCACAGATACGCAGTATTTT. Translated: CASSLLLLGGAGGFTDTQYF. The whole variable domain, filled in from reference TRBV5-1 and TRBJ2-3, reads KAGVTQTPRYLIKTRGQQVTLSCSPISGHRSVSWYQQTPGQGLQFLFEYFSETQRNKGNFPGRFSGRQFSNSRSEMNVSTLELGDSALYLCASSLLLLGGAGGFTDTQYFGPGTRLTVL.